The 31 T cell receptor beta chains listed next were all sequenced from one sample in a study of CXCR3-negative and CXCR3-positive naive CD8 T cells. Study-wide points: CXCR3-expressing naive cells carried TRB CDR3s more hydrophobic than those of CXCR3-negative naive cells.

All TRB cDNA libraries came from 5' RACE performed with UMI labels. With the 5' RACE reads reprocessed, TCRdb shows one record per CDR3 protein and no DNA. Recorded here are 85,000 to 90,000 distinct CDR3 sequences; the top ten clones represent less than 1%. Which antigens these TCRs recognize remains unknown. The sequencing input was naive CXCR3+ CD8+ T cells from blood. The subset was: CD45RO-CCR7+CD27+CD95- naive CD8+ T cells expressing CXCR3 (TNR3+). All receptors come from a human donor in good health. Some clones in this sample may be carry-over from other donors' samples.

The chain joins TRBV7-7 to TRBJ1-5; TCRdb reports TRBD1, a call that lacks DNA to check it against. The length of the CDR3 is 19 residues. Germline assignment: CDR1 SSHAT and CDR2 FNYEAQ (reference sequence). CDR3 amino acids: CASSLDCPYGGISNQPQHF.

The V call is TRBV6-5, the J call TRBJ2-1; TCRdb designates TRBD2, a call that cannot be tested without DNA. The CDR3 has 16 amino acids. Germline CDR1 reads MNHEY; CDR2 reads SVGAGI. The CDR3 is CASRTYSTGLENEQFF.

The chain employs TRBV10-3 and TRBJ1-1. This CDR3 has 16 residues. Germline assignment: CDR1 ENHRY and CDR2 SYGVKD. The CDR3: CAISESTGELNTEAFF.

The J gene is TRBJ2-1, the V gene TRBV9; the TCRdb D gene call, TRBD2, has no DNA to confirm it. The CDR3 has 16 residues. CDR1 is SGDLS and CDR2 is YYNGEE in the germline V gene. CDR3 residues: CASSRGTSGLYNEQFF. The full variable domain, completed using reference TRBV9 and TRBJ2-1, is DSGVTQTPKHLITATGQRVTLRCSPRSGDLSVYWYQQSLDQGLQFLIQYYNGEERAKGNILERFSAQQFPDLHSELNLSSLELGDSALYFCASSRGTSGLYNEQFFGPGTRLTVL.

This chain connects TRBV28 to TRBJ2-2; checking the TCRdb D call of TRBD2 is not possible without DNA. CDR1 MDHEN and CDR2 SYDVKM come from the germline V gene. The CDR3 has 16 residues. The CDR3 reads CASSPQARSPTGELFF.

V usage is TRBV12-3 or TRBV12-4 and J usage is TRBJ2-1; the TRBD1 assignment by TCRdb is unverifiable without DNA. The CDR3 runs 14 residues. CDR3 sequence reads: CASSTSGGLNEQFF.

The CDR3 region is CASSFSRTNQPQHF. This chain joins TRBV28 and TRBJ1-5. The CDR3 extends over 14 amino acids. Germline CDR1 and CDR2: MDHEN and SYDVKM.

The chain is built from TRBV7-2 and TRBJ2-1. The CDR3 covers 12 residues. Germline lookup yields CDR1 SGHTA and CDR2 FQGNSA. The CDR3 protein is CASSPTSDEQFF.

This chain uses TRBV7-9 with TRBJ2-3; checking the TCRdb D call of TRBD2 is not possible without DNA. The CDR3 has 17 amino acids. Germline V gives CDR1 SEHNR, CDR2 FQNEAQ (reference sequence). CDR3 protein: CASSEQGLAGAGYTQYF. Complete variable domain (other parts from reference TRBV7-9 and TRBJ2-3): DTGVSQNPRHKITKRGQNVTFRCDPISEHNRLYWYRQTLGQGPEFLTYFQNEAQLEKSRLLSDRFSAERPKGSFSTLEIQRTEQGDSAMYLCASSEQGLAGAGYTQYFGPGTRLTVL.

J is TRBJ2-7 and V is TRBV5-8; TCRdb names TRBD2, which stays unverified in the absence of DNA. CDR1 is SGHTS and CDR2 is YDEGEE in the germline V gene. The CDR3 is 14 amino acids. CDR3 in amino acids: CASSFPAGGYEQYF.

The chain uses TRBV28 and TRBJ2-7; TCRdb's D gene call, TRBD1, goes unchecked for lack of DNA. Germline values: CDR1 MDHEN, CDR2 SYDVKM. This CDR3 comprises 14 residues. The CDR3 loop reads CASSPGTGRHEQYF.

The chain uses TRBV6-1 and TRBJ2-5; TCRdb names TRBD1, which stays unverified in the absence of DNA. The CDR3 is 16 amino acids. Germline-derived CDR1 and CDR2 are MNHNS and SASEGT. The CDR3 sequence is CASSALVGANQETQYF.

This chain joins TRBV27 and TRBJ1-5; TCRdb's assignment of TRBD1 cannot be checked, as there is no DNA. CDR1 and CDR2 from the germline V gene are MNHEY and SMNVEV (reference sequence). The CDR3 contains 17 residues. This CDR3 reads CASSKGQALGGRQPQHF.

V usage is TRBV28 and J usage is TRBJ2-7; TCRdb's D call of TRBD1 is untestable without DNA. Germline CDR1 and CDR2: MDHEN and SYDVKM. The CDR3 loop spans 14 amino acids. The CDR3 loop is CASRPGTLTYEQYF.

This rearrangement joins TRBV20-1 to TRBJ2-7; TCRdb outputs TRBD2, but without DNA this stays unchecked. The CDR3 has 13 residues. Germline CDR1 DFQATT, CDR2 SNEGSKA (reference sequence). CDR3 sequence: CSATPLVLYEQYF.

The gene calls are TRBV3-1 and TRBJ2-4. Per germline, CDR1 LGHDT and CDR2 YNNKEL (reference sequence). CDR3 length: 16 amino acids. The CDR3 spells CASSQAYTEAKNIQYF. The full variable domain, in which reference TRBV3-1 and TRBJ2-4 provide the parts outside the CDR3, is DTAVSQTPKYLVTQMGNDKSIKCEQNLGHDTMYWYKQDSKKFLKIMFSYNNKELIINETVPNRFSPKSPDKAHLNLHINSLELGDSAVYFCASSQAYTEAKNIQYFGAGTRLSVL.

The V and J genes are TRBV5-1 and TRBJ2-1; without DNA, the TCRdb call of TRBD1 cannot be checked. The CDR3 length is 14 residues. In germline, CDR1 is SGHRS, CDR2 YFSETQ. CDR3 region: CASSERQGGNEQFF.

This chain joins TRBV5-1 and TRBJ2-6; the D gene TCRdb calls, TRBD2, cannot be checked with no DNA. Germline CDR1 and CDR2: SGHRS and YFSETQ. This CDR3 comprises 16 residues. This CDR3 is CASVSIEGSGANVLTF.

The genes are TRBV6-5 and TRBJ2-1; TCRdb reports TRBD1, a call that lacks DNA to check it against. Germline loops: CDR1 MNHEY, CDR2 SVGAGI. The length of the CDR3 is 13 residues. The CDR3 sequence: CASTPGPYNEQFF.

V usage is TRBV14 and J usage is TRBJ2-5; TCRdb outputs TRBD1, but without DNA this stays unchecked. Germline-derived CDR1 and CDR2 are SGHDN and FVKESK. The CDR3 sequence is 12 residues long. CDR3 protein: CASSHPDGREYF. The full variable domain, rest sourced from reference TRBV14 and TRBJ2-5, is EAGVTQFPSHSVIEKGQTVTLRCDPISGHDNLYWYRRVMGKEIKFLLHFVKESKQDESGMPNNRFLAERTGGTYSTLKVQPAELEDSGVYFCASSHPDGREYFGPGTRLLVL.

This chain connects TRBV6-2 or TRBV6-3 to TRBJ2-7. In germline, CDR1 is MNHEY, CDR2 SVGEGT. The length of the CDR3 is 12 residues. Here the CDR3 reads CAATSSDQEQYF.

V gene TRBV28 combines with J gene TRBJ2-2; TCRdb proposes TRBD1, but this gene call is untestable without DNA. CDR1 is MDHEN and CDR2 is SYDVKM in the germline V gene. The CDR3 has 14 amino acids. The CDR3 sequence: CASSPRGAPVELFF.

The chain is built from TRBV2 and TRBJ2-7. Germline values: CDR1 SNHLY, CDR2 FYNNEI. The CDR3 covers 16 residues. CDR3 amino acids: CASSEALRVNSYEQYF.

The gene calls are TRBV7-9 and TRBJ2-3. The CDR3 length is 14 residues. The germline CDR1 and CDR2 sequences are SEHNR and FQNEAQ (reference sequence). The CDR3 here is CASSSGSYPDTQYF.

The chain has TRBV16 and TRBJ1-1. CDR1 KGHSY and CDR2 FQNENV come from the germline V gene. The CDR3 loop spans 13 amino acids. CDR3 in amino acids: CASSQSAHTEAFF.

The V call is TRBV7-2, the J call TRBJ2-3; TCRdb returns TRBD1, unconfirmable since there is no DNA. Looked up from germline, CDR1 is SGHTA and CDR2 is FQGNSA. CDR3 length: 17 residues. CDR3 loop: CASSLDPGDTSTDTQYF. The whole variable domain, remainder taken from reference TRBV7-2 and TRBJ2-3, is GAGVSQSPSNKVTEKGKDVELRCDPISGHTALYWYRQSLGQGLEFLIYFQGNSAPDKSGLPSDRFSAERTGGSVSTLTIQRTQQEDSAVYLCASSLDPGDTSTDTQYFGPGTRLTVL.

The rearrangement uses TRBV15 and TRBJ2-1; the TRBD2 assignment by TCRdb is unverifiable without DNA. CDR3 length: 16 residues. The germline V gene has CDR1 LNHNV and CDR2 YYDKDF (reference sequence). The CDR3 loop is CATSRPGLDFRNEQFF. The full variable domain, in which reference TRBV15 and TRBJ2-1 provide the parts outside the CDR3, is DAMVIQNPRYQVTQFGKPVTLSCSQTLNHNVMYWYQQKSSQAPKLLFHYYDKDFNNEADTPDNFQSRRPNTSFCFLDIRSPGLGDTAMYLCATSRPGLDFRNEQFFGPGTRLTVL.

V gene TRBV7-6 combines with J gene TRBJ2-3. This CDR3 has 17 amino acids. The germline gives CDR1 SGHVS, CDR2 FNYEAQ. The CDR3 loop is CASSSEIKESITDTQYF.

The chain uses TRBV28 and TRBJ2-7; TCRdb's D gene call, TRBD1, goes unchecked for lack of DNA. CDR1 is MDHEN and CDR2 is SYDVKM in the germline V gene. The CDR3 consists of 14 residues. CDR3 loop: CASSRVRGAGEQYF.

The V call is TRBV20-1, the J call TRBJ2-5. This CDR3 is built from 14 residues. Germline lookup yields CDR1 DFQATT and CDR2 SNEGSKA (reference sequence). The CDR3 is CSARIKGYEETQYF.

This sequence joins TRBV7-9 and TRBJ2-1; TCRdb outputs TRBD1, but without DNA this stays unchecked. Germline-derived CDR1 and CDR2 are SEHNR and FQNEAQ (reference sequence). The CDR3 totals 16 residues. CDR3 sequence: CASSSDRYLPYNEQFF. The full variable domain, rest sourced from reference TRBV7-9 and TRBJ2-1, is DTGVSQNPRHKITKRGQNVTFRCDPISEHNRLYWYRQTLGQGPEFLTYFQNEAQLEKSRLLSDRFSAERPKGSFSTLEIQRTEQGDSAMYLCASSSDRYLPYNEQFFGPGTRLTVL.